A single sample is the source of the 11 T cell receptor beta chains below, sequenced in a study of blood T cells in healthy people across ages. The second PCR ran roughly 7 to 11 cycles with a sample-barcoded 5' primer and J-beta primers. One entry per CDR3 protein, called by TCRdb with MiXCR from the 5' RACE reads. The table includes about 1.4 million distinct CDR3 sequences, 55% to 75% detected once. The specimen sequenced was blood. All receptors come from a man in his late teens or twenties in good health.

The chain employs TRBV4-3 and TRBJ2-7, with 8 positions matching TRBD2. This CDR3 is 16 amino acids long. Trimming at V came to 3 bases and at J to 0 bases, leaving 7 bases not matched to a gene. The V gene's germline CDR1 is LGHNA and CDR2 YSLEER. The CDR3 DNA reads TGCGCCAGCAGCCACTTAGGCGGGACTAGCTCCTACGAGCAGTACTTC. Translating it yields CASSHLGGTSSYEQYF.

J is TRBJ2-7 and V is TRBV20-1, with D possibly matching TRBD1 (5 bases). The CDR3 totals 14 residues. Trimming removed 8 bases at V and 5 bases at J, with 22 bases between. CDR1 and CDR2 (germline): DFQATT, SNEGSKA (reference sequence). The CDR3 DNA reads as TGCAGTATGATAAACAGTGGGGCCCTCGACGAGCAGTACTTC. Its translation is CSMINSGALDEQYF.

The chain is built from TRBV27 and TRBJ2-3; 9 bases are shared with TRBD2. The CDR3 loop spans 15 amino acids. V lost 3 bases and J lost 2; bases outside the gene matches: 3. The germline V gene has CDR1 MNHEY and CDR2 SMNVEV (reference sequence). CDR3 in amino acids: CASSFVAGDTDTQYF. CDR3 DNA sequence: TGTGCCAGCAGTTTTGTAGCGGGGGACACAGATACGCAGTATTTT.

This clonotype was observed at least ten times. The rearrangement uses TRBV6-5 and TRBJ2-3; TRBD1 agrees at 7 bases. The CDR3 extends over 14 amino acids. CDR1 is MNHEY, CDR2 SVGAGI, per germline. The J segment lost 1 base and the V segment lost 2 bases, leaving 0 bases of the junction unmatched. The CDR3 sequence is CASSYGQGTDTQYF. The CDR3 DNA follows: TGTGCCAGCAGTTACGGACAGGGCACAGATACGCAGTATTTT.

There are a few counts of this clonotype. The chain employs TRBV27 and TRBJ1-2, with 11 bases identical to TRBD1. There are 14 residues in the CDR3. Germline V gene data show CDR1 as MNHEY and CDR2 as SMNVEV (reference sequence). J lost 8 bases, V lost 5 bases, and 7 bases had no gene match. The CDR3 protein is CASSPGTGGQGYTF. CDR3 coding DNA: TGTGCCAGCAGTCCCGGGACAGGGGGACAGGGCTACACCTTC.

V usage is TRBV29-1 and J usage is TRBJ1-1; 7 bases fit TRBD1. V gave up 5 bases and J gave up 3 bases; unmatched junction bases: 9. There are 14 residues in the CDR3. CDR1 is SQVTM and CDR2 is ANQGSEA in the germline V gene. CDR3 loop: CSVLGNRGYTEAFF. The CDR3 DNA reads as TGCAGCGTTCTCGGGAACAGGGGATACACTGAAGCTTTCTTT.

This chain connects TRBV6-4 to TRBJ1-5, with D unclear. Germline V CDR1 and CDR2: MRHNA, SNTAGT. The CDR3 sequence is 11 residues long. V was cut by 5 bases and J by 6 bases, with 5 bases left in between. The CDR3 spells CASSLCQPQHF. CDR3 DNA sequence: TGTGCCAGCAGTCTGTGTCAGCCCCAGCATTTT.

This chain links TRBV11-2 with TRBJ1-2, with unresolved D. V was shortened by 2 bases and J by 3 bases, with 16 bases between the two germline ends. The CDR3 has 16 residues. Looked up from germline, CDR1 is SGHAT and CDR2 is FQNNGV. Written as DNA, the CDR3 is TGTGCCAGCAGCTTACGAGGTCGCGGCATCGACTATGGCTACACCTTC. Translation gives CASSLRGRGIDYGYTF.

The chain joins TRBV6-6 to TRBJ2-6, with a weak D call TRBD1 (6 bases). Trimming took 7 bases from V and 2 from J, leaving 12 bases between them. The CDR3 runs 15 residues. Germline assignment: CDR1 MNHNY and CDR2 SVGAGI (reference sequence). This CDR3 reads CASNGQGTGANVLTF. CDR3 sequence (DNA): TGTGCCAGCAATGGGCAGGGGACTGGGGCCAACGTCCTGACTTTC.

V gene TRBV20-1 combines with J gene TRBJ2-1, with 7 bases that match TRBD2. The V segment lost 6 bases and the J segment 4 bases; nucleotides outside the gene matches: 12. The germline V gene has CDR1 DFQATT and CDR2 SNEGSKA (reference sequence). CDR3 size: 15 residues. The CDR3 reads CSAGDLSSGYNEQFF. CDR3 DNA: TGCAGTGCGGGAGATTTGTCTAGCGGATACAATGAGCAGTTCTTC.

The chain links TRBV4-3 to TRBJ1-6, with unresolved D. CDR3 length: 15 residues. Trimming pared 2 bases from V and 7 bases from J, leaving 12 bases between. The germline V gene has CDR1 LGHNA and CDR2 YSLEER. The CDR3 region has the DNA TGCGCCAGCAGCCAATTTAACCCTCACAATTCACCCCTCCACTTT. This sequence encodes CASSQFNPHNSPLHF.